Below, 32 T cell receptor beta chains from the same sample are listed, as sequenced in a study of blood T cell repertoires in COVID-19. TCRdb keeps only in-frame clones here, not all; method: immunoSEQ multiplex PCR. In the table there are under 400,000 clones, 80% to 90% of which are singletons. The sequenced sample was peripheral blood. Receptor source: a woman in her 30s with COVID-19, enrolled during active disease.

The V call is TRBV7-3, the J call TRBJ2-3, with 7 bases aligning to TRBD2. This CDR3 contains 16 residues. Germline CDR1 reads SGHTA; CDR2 reads FQGTGA. The V segment lost 5 bases and the J segment 4 bases; nucleotides outside the gene matches: 12. The CDR3 sequence: CASSLSAAGVSDTQYF. CDR3 nucleotide sequence: TGTGCCAGCAGCCTTTCGGCGGCGGGAGTGTCAGATACGCAGTATTTT.

The genes are TRBV11-2 and TRBJ1-1; D uncertain. Germline-derived CDR1 and CDR2 are SGHAT and FQNNGV. With 4 bases removed from V and 0 bases from J, the gap between germline ends came to 12 bases. The CDR3 runs to 15 residues. CDR3 nucleotides: TGTGCCAGCAGCTCCCTAGGGAGCATGAACACTGAAGCTTTCTTT. Translated: CASSSLGSMNTEAFF.

This clone was seen a few times. The J gene is TRBJ2-2, the V gene TRBV7-9, with 8 bases aligning to TRBD2. The CDR3 runs 16 residues. With V trimmed by 6 bases and J by 0 bases, 6 bases remained unmatched. Germline CDR1 SEHNR, CDR2 FQNEAQ (reference sequence). The CDR3 DNA reads TGTGCCAGCAGTCCGTATAGCGGGGCGAACACCGGGGAGCTGTTTTTT. Its translation: CASSPYSGANTGELFF.

The CDR3 DNA reads as TGTGCCAGTCCCGCCAGGGTATGGGCTAGCGAGCAGTACTTC. It encodes CASPARVWASEQYF. This chain joins TRBV19 and TRBJ2-7; possible D gene TRBD1, 5 bases. This CDR3 has 14 amino acids. Germline-derived CDR1 and CDR2 are LNHDA and SQIVND (reference sequence). Trimming stripped 8 bases from V and 6 bases from J, with 20 bases between.

The DNA of the CDR3 is TGTGCCAGCAGACAGACCGTGAACTCCTACGAGCAGTACTTC. Translated, it gives CASRQTVNSYEQYF. The rearrangement links TRBV2 to TRBJ2-7; unclear D gene. The CDR3 totals 14 residues. V shed 6 bases and J shed 0 bases, with 12 bases lying between them. Germline V lookup: CDR1 SNHLY, CDR2 FYNNEI.

This chain joins TRBV7-9 and TRBJ1-6; the D gene is possibly TRBD1 (5 bases). Germline-derived CDR1 and CDR2 are SEHNR and FQNEAQ (reference sequence). Trimming left V 3 bases short and J 9 bases short, with 9 bases between. The CDR3 contains 13 residues. CDR3 nucleotide sequence: TGTGCCAGCAGCTTGACAGCGAGTTCACCCCTCCACTTT. Translation: CASSLTASSPLHF.

The genes are TRBV5-1 and TRBJ2-7; the D gene is possibly TRBD2 (6 bases). Trimming took 7 bases from V and 2 from J, leaving 13 bases between them. Germline V gives CDR1 SGHRS, CDR2 YFSETQ. There are 13 residues in the CDR3. The CDR3 region is CASGRTATYEQYF. In DNA, the CDR3 is TGCGCCAGCGGGAGGACTGCAACCTACGAGCAGTACTTC.

This chain links TRBV11-2 with TRBJ2-1; 10 bases are a match to TRBD1. From germline, CDR1 is SGHAT and CDR2 FQNNGV. The junction had 7 bases not matched to a gene; V was cut back by 4 bases and J by 7 bases. The CDR3 is made up of 15 amino acids. CDR3 in DNA: TGTGCCAGCAGCTCGTGGGACAGGGGTTGGAATGAGCAGTTCTTC. Its translation is CASSSWDRGWNEQFF.

This clone occurred once. CDR3 in DNA: TGTGCCACCAGTGATTCTAGAGGAACCTACTACGAGCAGTACTTC. Translating gives CATSDSRGTYYEQYF. The J gene is TRBJ2-7, the V gene TRBV24-1; no firm D call. Trimming shortened V by 2 bases and J by 3 bases, and 13 bases separated the two germline ends. The CDR3 covers 15 residues. Germline CDR1 and CDR2: KGHDR and SFDVKD.

This sequence joins TRBV4-3 and TRBJ1-3; TRBD1 agrees at 8 bases. CDR1 LGHNA and CDR2 YSLEER come from the germline V gene. CDR3 length: 17 amino acids. The ends lost 2 bases at V and 7 bases at J; junction bases unmatched: 13. This CDR3 is CASSQNPPGGHKNTIYF. The CDR3 DNA is TGCGCCAGCAGCCAAAACCCTCCAGGGGGCCATAAGAACACCATATATTTT.

The V call is TRBV27, the J call TRBJ2-7; D may be TRBD2 (6 bases). V was clipped by 2 bases and J by 6 bases, with 8 bases between them. Germline V lookup: CDR1 MNHEY, CDR2 SMNVEV (reference sequence). This CDR3 spans 12 amino acids. In DNA, the CDR3 is TGTGCCAGCAGTTTAACCGGGGGCGAGCAGTACTTC. Its translation is CASSLTGGEQYF.

This rearrangement joins TRBV10-1 to TRBJ2-3; 10 positions match TRBD2. V was clipped by 3 bases and J by 6 bases; unmatched bases: 3. The germline V gene encodes CDR1 WNHNN and CDR2 SYGVQD (reference sequence). CDR3 length: 14 residues. The DNA of the CDR3 is TGCGCCAGCAGTGAAGGACTAGCGGCGGATACGCAGTATTTT. This gives the protein CASSEGLAADTQYF.

This clone has just one count. The rearrangement links TRBV12-3 or TRBV12-4 to TRBJ2-5; tentative D call: TRBD1 (6 bases). The V gene lost 8 bases and the J gene lost 4 bases, with 11 bases spanning the gap. The CDR3 extends over 12 amino acids. The CDR3 protein is CASQGKIETQYF. CDR3 in DNA: TGTGCCAGCCAGGGGAAAATAGAGACCCAGTACTTC.

The chain combines TRBV7-3 with TRBJ1-2; TRBD1 is a possible D gene (6 bases). CDR1 is SGHTA, CDR2 FQGTGA, per germline. The CDR3 runs 15 residues. V was clipped by 5 bases and J by 1 base, with 14 bases between them. DNA of the CDR3: TGTGCCAGCAGCCCTTCCGGGACACTTAACTATGGCTACACCTTC. Translating it yields CASSPSGTLNYGYTF.

The chain carries TRBV23-1 and TRBJ1-4; possible D gene TRBD1, 5 bases. TRBV23-1 is reported as an ORF; its role is uncertain. The CDR3 contains 16 residues. Trimming pared 0 bases from V and 3 bases from J, leaving 11 bases between. The DNA of the CDR3 is TGCGCCAGCAGTCAATCTTCCAGGGCCTCTAATGAAAAACTGTTTTTT. It yields the protein CASSQSSRASNEKLFF.

The rearrangement uses TRBV6-5 and TRBJ1-2; the match to TRBD1 covers 9 bases. The CDR3 has 13 residues. The J segment lost 4 bases and the V segment lost 5 bases, leaving 2 bases of the junction unmatched. Germline V lookup: CDR1 MNHEY, CDR2 SVGAGI. As DNA, the CDR3 is TGTGCCAGCAGTAAGGACAGGGGCTATGGCTACACCTTC. Translated: CASSKDRGYGYTF.

As for this clone: A much more abundant neighbour one base away suggests this may be a read error. The V and J genes are TRBV5-4 and TRBJ1-2; TRBD1 is a possible D gene (5 bases). This CDR3 is 16 amino acids long. CDR1 and CDR2 from the germline V gene are SGHNT and YYREEE (reference sequence). CDR3 coding DNA: TGTGCCAGCAGCTTGTGGGGCAGCCCCGATGTCTATAGCTACACCTTC. Protein: CASSLWGSPDVYSYTF.

J is TRBJ2-7 and V is TRBV3-1 (or the pseudogene TRBV3-2), with 10 nucleotides matching TRBD1. This CDR3 is 15 amino acids long. V gave up 2 bases and J gave up 4 bases; unmatched junction bases: 5. In germline, CDR1 is LGHDT, CDR2 YNNKEL (reference sequence). The CDR3 coding sequence is TGTGCCAGCAGCCAAAGGGACAGGGGTTTTTACGAGCAGTACTTC. Translated, it gives CASSQRDRGFYEQYF.

The CDR3 DNA reads TGTGCCTGGAGCCGACAGACTAGCAATCAGCCCCAGCATTTT. Its protein product is CAWSRQTSNQPQHF. The genes are TRBV30 and TRBJ1-5; the D gene is possibly TRBD1 (5 bases). This CDR3 region has 14 residues. V was clipped by 3 bases and J by 0 bases, with 9 bases between them. Germline V lookup: CDR1 GTSNPN, CDR2 SVGIG (reference sequence). Full variable domain (outside the CDR3, taken from reference TRBV30 and TRBJ1-5): SQTIHQWPATLVQPVGSPLSLECTVEGTSNPNLYWYRQAAGRGLQLLFYSVGIGQISSEVPQNLSASRPQDRQFILSSKKLLLSDSGFYLCAWSRQTSNQPQHFGDGTRLSIL.

The chain links TRBV19 to TRBJ2-2, with no clear D. Germline V gives CDR1 LNHDA, CDR2 SQIVND (reference sequence). Trimming took off 4 bases at V and 5 bases at J, with 11 bases between the two ends. There are 14 residues in the CDR3. This CDR3 reads CASSTVTGTGELFF. The CDR3 DNA follows: TGTGCCAGTAGTACCGTGACTGGGACCGGGGAGCTGTTTTTT.

The CDR3: CASSVDRAVGRDTQYF. Here the CDR3 DNA reads TGTGCCAGCAGCGTCGACAGGGCTGTAGGAAGGGATACGCAGTATTTT. The genes are TRBV9 and TRBJ2-3; 7 nucleotides match TRBD1. The ends lost 2 bases at V and 6 bases at J; junction bases unmatched: 12. The CDR3 spans 16 residues. Per germline, CDR1 SGDLS and CDR2 YYNGEE.

V and J are TRBV28 and TRBJ2-6; a possible D gene is TRBD1 (6 bases). Per the germline V gene, CDR1 is MDHEN and CDR2 is SYDVKM. The CDR3 has 15 residues. Trimming pared 6 bases from V and 4 bases from J, leaving 13 bases between. The CDR3 sequence is CASRGTGYGANVLTF. As DNA, the CDR3 is TGTGCCAGCAGAGGAACAGGGTACGGGGCCAACGTCCTGACTTTC. Full variable domain (rest looked up from reference TRBV28 and TRBJ2-6): DVKVTQSSRYLVKRTGEKVFLECVQDMDHENMFWYRQDPGLGLRLIYFSYDVKMKEKGDIPEGYSVSREKKERFSLILESASTNQTSMYLCASRGTGYGANVLTFGAGSRLTVL.

The rearrangement uses TRBV5-6 and TRBJ2-1, with 8 nucleotides matching TRBD1. Germline assignment: CDR1 SGHDT and CDR2 YYEEEE. This CDR3 is 13 amino acids long. The V and J ends lost 4 bases and 8 bases, in that order; junction bases with no gene match: 5. The CDR3 DNA is TGTGCCAGCAGCCCGACAGGGGAGGATGAGCAGTTCTTC. Protein: CASSPTGEDEQFF.

Only a few counts were recorded for this clone. V is TRBV28 and J is TRBJ1-5; D gene unclear. Germline V gene lookup returns CDR1 MDHEN and CDR2 SYDVKM. Trimming pared 5 bases from V and 7 bases from J, leaving 9 bases between. CDR3 size: 12 residues. This chain's CDR3 is CASSTRRQPQHF. The DNA for the CDR3 is TGTGCCAGCAGTACCCGGAGGCAGCCCCAGCATTTT.

A single count supports this clone. This chain joins TRBV2 and TRBJ1-2; D is uncertain. The V gene lost 3 bases and the J gene lost 10 bases, with 6 bases spanning the gap. This CDR3 is built from 10 residues. CDR1 SNHLY and CDR2 FYNNEI come from the germline V gene. CDR3 in amino acids: CASSDVNYTF. The CDR3, as DNA: TGTGCCAGCAGTGATGTAAACTACACCTTC.

CDR3 sequence: CAISSSGNTGELFF. CDR3 nucleotides: TGTGCCATATCCTCTAGCGGAAACACCGGGGAGCTGTTTTTT. This chain connects TRBV7-9 to TRBJ2-2, with 7 nucleotides matching TRBD2. V was pared by 10 bases and J by 2 bases, with 7 bases of the junction left unmatched. Germline assignment: CDR1 SEHNR and CDR2 FQNEAQ (reference sequence). This CDR3 region has 14 residues.

This sequence joins TRBV4-3 and TRBJ2-3; 8 nucleotides match TRBD2. The CDR3 runs to 16 residues. With V trimmed by 4 bases and J by 1 base, 7 bases remained unmatched. Germline values: CDR1 LGHNA, CDR2 YSLEER. CDR3 nucleotide sequence: TGCGCCAGCAGCCGGAGCCCAGCGGGAGGCACAGATACGCAGTATTTT. Protein: CASSRSPAGGTDTQYF.

V usage is TRBV24-1 and J usage is TRBJ2-1; tentatively, D is TRBD1 (5 bases). Looked up from germline, CDR1 is KGHDR and CDR2 is SFDVKD. This CDR3 region has 14 residues. Trimming shortened V by 7 bases and J by 7 bases, and 16 bases separated the two germline ends. The CDR3 DNA reads TGTGCCACCAGAGACACTACTAAGGGGAATGAGCAGTTCTTC. It codes for CATRDTTKGNEQFF.

The rearrangement uses TRBV24-1 and TRBJ2-2, with D maybe TRBD2 (6 bases). Per germline, CDR1 KGHDR and CDR2 SFDVKD. Between the trimmed V and J ends, which lost 9 bases and 1 base, there was a span of 11 bases. The CDR3 is 14 amino acids. CDR3 bases: TGTGCCACCCGCGGGGCGGGGAACACCGGGGAGCTGTTTTTT. The encoded protein is CATRGAGNTGELFF.

The chain couples TRBV24-1 to TRBJ2-3; D ambiguous. This CDR3 comprises 12 residues. The germline V gene encodes CDR1 KGHDR and CDR2 SFDVKD. Deletions cut 1 base from V and 6 bases from J, with 4 bases between. In DNA, the CDR3 is TGTGCCACCAGTGATTTCCCGGATACGCAGTATTTT. Protein sequence: CATSDFPDTQYF.

This chain joins TRBV27 and TRBJ2-1; 12 bases match TRBD1. The CDR3 runs to 15 residues. CDR1 MNHEY and CDR2 SMNVEV come from the germline V gene (reference sequence). V lost 2 bases, J lost 7 bases, and 3 bases stayed unmatched. The CDR3 coding sequence is TGTGCCAGCAGTTTAGGGACAGGGGGCATGAATGAGCAGTTCTTC. As protein: CASSLGTGGMNEQFF.

The chain combines TRBV11-2 with TRBJ2-3; weak D call: TRBD2 (6 bases). The CDR3 is made up of 15 amino acids. The V end was cut by 4 bases, the J end by 2 bases, with 13 bases between. The V gene's germline CDR1 is SGHAT and CDR2 FQNNGV. The CDR3 region is CASSSGLLYTDTQYF. The DNA of the CDR3 is TGTGCCAGCAGCTCGGGACTCCTCTACACAGATACGCAGTATTTT.